These 30 T cell receptor beta chains were all obtained from the same sample, sequenced in a study of T cell responses to AZD1222 COVID-19 vaccine. Sequencing used immunoSEQ multiplex PCR; TCRdb keeps in-frame clones, though not all of them. Of more than 150,000 clones listed, approximately 91% are singletons. This specimen was peripheral blood, taken on day 0 of AZD1222 vaccination. The origin of the receptors is an adult in good health.

The chain recombines TRBV6-4 with TRBJ2-7; possibly TRBD1 or TRBD2 for D (6 bases each). The CDR3 consists of 15 residues. Germline loops: CDR1 MRHNA, CDR2 SNTAGT. The V end lost 2 bases, the J end lost 7 bases, and 18 bases lay between the germline ends. This CDR3 is CASSDKGPGAGEQYF. CDR3 in DNA: TGTGCCAGCAGTGACAAAGGACCGGGGGCGGGGGAGCAGTACTTC.

This chain connects TRBV9 to TRBJ2-1; TRBD2 matches at 8 bases. The CDR3 totals 14 residues. Germline lookup yields CDR1 SGDLS and CDR2 YYNGEE. V lost 6 bases and J lost 8; bases outside the gene matches: 10. CDR3 coding DNA: TGTGCCAGCACCCCGGGACTAGTCTTCGATGAGCAGTTCTTC. This gives the protein CASTPGLVFDEQFF.

This clone was counted once. The rearrangement joins TRBV5-1 to TRBJ2-6; the match to TRBD2 covers 8 bases. The CDR3 is 15 residues long. From germline, CDR1 is SGHRS and CDR2 YFSETQ. With V trimmed by 4 bases and J by 8 bases, 8 bases remained unmatched. CDR3 in amino acids: CASSRSGSYTNVLTF. CDR3 nucleotide sequence: TGCGCCAGCAGCAGGAGCGGGAGCTATACCAACGTCCTGACTTTC.

The rearrangement links TRBV3-1 (or the pseudogene TRBV3-2) to TRBJ1-3; tentatively, D is TRBD1 (5 bases). Germline CDR1 reads LGHDT; CDR2 reads YNNKEL (reference sequence). CDR3 length equals 14 residues. The V and J ends lost 4 bases and 0 bases respectively, with 7 bases between them. The CDR3 DNA reads as TGTGCCAGCAGCCTACAGGACTCTGGAAACACCATATATTTT. Its translation is CASSLQDSGNTIYF.

This chain joins TRBV19 and TRBJ2-2; 7 bases map to TRBD1. The CDR3 has 15 amino acids. V trimming: 5 bases; J trimming: 5 bases; junction bases outside the gene matches: 8. Germline CDR1 and CDR2: LNHDA and SQIVND (reference sequence). The CDR3, as DNA: TGTGCCAGTAGTTGGGGTGGCAGGGGGACCGGGGAGCTGTTTTTT. Its protein is CASSWGGRGTGELFF.

The chain combines TRBV5-5 with TRBJ2-7, with D possibly matching TRBD2 (6 bases). This CDR3 spans 15 amino acids. V was pared by 2 bases and J by 0 bases, with 12 bases between. Germline CDR1 SGHKS, CDR2 YYEKEE (reference sequence). In nucleotides, the CDR3 is TGTGCCAGCAGCTTCGTTCCCGGGGGCTCCTACGAGCAGTACTTC. Amino acid sequence: CASSFVPGGSYEQYF. Looking up the rest from reference TRBV5-5 and TRBJ2-7 gives the full variable domain: DAGVTQSPTHLIKTRGQQVTLRCSPISGHKSVSWYQQVLGQGPQFIFQYYEKEERGRGNFPDRFSARQFPNYSSELNVNALLLGDSALYLCASSFVPGGSYEQYFGPGTRLTVT.

The gene calls are TRBV19 and TRBJ1-5, with D tentatively TRBD1 (5 bases). The germline V and J ends were trimmed by 4 bases and 0 bases, with 22 bases remaining between them. The CDR3 has 19 amino acids. Germline CDR1 and CDR2: LNHDA and SQIVND (reference sequence). CDR3 sequence (DNA): TGTGCCAGTAGTACTCGACAGAGGGTTTGGATAAATAGCAATCAGCCCCAGCATTTT. This encodes CASSTRQRVWINSNQPQHF.

This chain links TRBV5-1 with TRBJ2-7; 11 bases agree with TRBD2. This CDR3 is 16 amino acids long. Germline V gene lookup returns CDR1 SGHRS and CDR2 YFSETQ. After removal of 4 bases from V and 5 bases from J, the junction contained 11 bases not matched to a gene. CDR3 bases: TGCGCCAGCAGCATAGCCTTTAGCGGGAGGGAGGACGAGCAGTACTTC. Translation gives CASSIAFSGREDEQYF.

The rearrangement links TRBV7-9 to TRBJ2-7, with unresolved D. Trimming took 5 bases from V and 7 from J, leaving 12 bases between them. Germline CDR1 reads SEHNR; CDR2 reads FQNEAQ (reference sequence). This CDR3 comprises 12 residues. CDR3 nucleotide sequence: TGTGCCAGCAGCCCCCAGGCGGAGGAGCAGTACTTC. Amino acids: CASSPQAEEQYF.

This rearrangement joins TRBV6-5 to TRBJ1-5; 7 nucleotides align to TRBD1. Trimming at V came to 5 bases and at J to 7 bases, leaving 11 bases not matched to a gene. The CDR3 length is 15 residues. CDR1 and CDR2 (germline): MNHEY, SVGAGI. The CDR3 region has the DNA TGTGCCAGCAGTAGCCGGGACAGCAATAGGCAGCCCCAGCATTTT. It encodes CASSSRDSNRQPQHF.

This chain joins TRBV18 and TRBJ2-1; no clear D. This CDR3 contains 11 residues. Trimming cost V 4 bases and J 8 bases, with 6 bases left between them. Germline loops: CDR1 KGHSH, CDR2 LQKENI. CDR3 loop: CASSRVYEQFF. The CDR3 DNA is TGTGCCAGCTCACGGGTGTATGAGCAGTTCTTC.

The chain combines TRBV4-1 with TRBJ2-5, with TRBD2 as a possible D gene (6 bases). V was shortened by 1 base and J by 1 base, with 7 bases between the two germline ends. Looked up from germline, CDR1 is MGHRA and CDR2 is YSYEKL. This CDR3 is 14 amino acids long. DNA for the CDR3: TGCGCCAGCAGCCAAGGGGGACTCCAAGAGACCCAGTACTTC. Translated, it gives CASSQGGLQETQYF.

The chain combines TRBV11-2 with TRBJ2-3; possibly TRBD1 or TRBD2 for D (6 bases each). Germline CDR1 is SGHAT and CDR2 is FQNNGV. V was trimmed by 2 bases and J by 6 bases, leaving 12 bases between them. CDR3 length equals 14 residues. The chain's CDR3 is CASSLRGAGDTQYF. CDR3 DNA sequence: TGTGCCAGCAGCTTAAGGGGGGCCGGGGATACGCAGTATTTT.

J is TRBJ2-1 and V is TRBV28; 8 bases line up with TRBD2. The CDR3 is 17 residues long. The V gene's germline CDR1 is MDHEN and CDR2 SYDVKM. Germline trimming cut 4 bases from V and 2 bases from J; bases unmatched to any gene: 10. CDR3 in DNA: TGTGCCAGCAGTTCTTCCTGGAGCGGGAGCCCCTACAATGAGCAGTTCTTC. This translates into CASSSSWSGSPYNEQFF.

The chain recombines TRBV12-5 with TRBJ1-2, with 7 bases aligning to TRBD1. Germline V gives CDR1 LGHNT, CDR2 FRNRAP. This CDR3 is 16 amino acids long. V lost 0 bases to trimming and J lost 4 bases; unmatched junction nucleotides: 8. This chain's CDR3 is CASGLVRGQSFYGYTF. The CDR3 bases are TGTGCTAGTGGTTTGGTACGGGGACAGAGCTTCTATGGCTACACCTTC.

V usage is TRBV6-5 and J usage is TRBJ2-7; weak D call: TRBD1 (5 bases). The CDR3 is 13 residues long. The germline V gene has CDR1 MNHEY and CDR2 SVGAGI. Between the trimmed V and J ends, which lost 8 bases and 6 bases, there was a span of 17 bases. CDR3 residues: CASGAFGESEQYF. Here the CDR3 DNA reads TGTGCCAGCGGGGCCTTCGGAGAGTCCGAGCAGTACTTC.

CDR3 sequence reads: CASSVVAQGGGNYGYTF. Here the CDR3 DNA reads TGTGCCAGCAGCGTAGTCGCACAGGGGGGCGGCAACTATGGCTACACCTTC. The chain has TRBV9 and TRBJ1-2; TRBD1 aligns across 8 bases. The CDR3 length is 17 residues. Looked up from germline, CDR1 is SGDLS and CDR2 is YYNGEE. With 0 bases clipped from V and 2 bases from J, the junction kept 9 bases outside the gene matches.

The chain is built from TRBV2 and TRBJ1-3; tentative D call: TRBD1 (6 bases). This CDR3 is 18 amino acids long. Trimming took 4 bases from V and 0 from J, leaving 19 bases between them. Per germline, CDR1 SNHLY and CDR2 FYNNEI. Here the CDR3 DNA reads TGTGCCAGCAGTGGTTGGGACAACATCTGGGGCTCTGGAAACACCATATATTTT. It yields the protein CASSGWDNIWGSGNTIYF.

The CDR3 protein is CASSEATYMNTEAFF. CDR3 DNA: TGTGCCAGCAGTGAAGCTACGTATATGAACACTGAAGCTTTCTTT. J is TRBJ1-1 and V is TRBV6-1; D remains unclear. V lost 0 bases and J lost 0, with 8 bases in between. The CDR3 is made up of 15 amino acids. Germline CDR1 is MNHNS and CDR2 is SASEGT.

This rearrangement joins TRBV4-3 to TRBJ1-4, with 8 positions matching TRBD1. The trim removed 3 bases at V and 8 bases at J, leaving 8 bases unmatched. The CDR3 totals 15 residues. Germline CDR1 LGHNA, CDR2 YSLEER. CDR3 in DNA: TGCGCCAGCAGCCAGACAGGGGAGACGAGGGAAAAACTGTTTTTT. This gives the protein CASSQTGETREKLFF.

In this sample, this clone turned up once. CDR3 in DNA: TGTGCCAGCAGCCAAGAAAGGAAGGGGTCTTCTAGCACAGATACGCAGTATTTT. This codes for CASSQERKGSSSTDTQYF. This chain links TRBV3-1 (or the pseudogene TRBV3-2) with TRBJ2-3; a weak D match, TRBD1 (5 bases). This CDR3 region has 18 residues. Between the trimmed V and J ends, which lost 0 bases and 0 bases, there was a span of 16 bases. Germline-derived CDR1 and CDR2 are LGHDT and YNNKEL (reference sequence).

V is TRBV7-5 and J is TRBJ2-7; no DNA check was done on the table's D call, TRBD2. TRBV7-5 is a pseudogene locus. The CDR3 has 11 amino acids. The CDR3 here is CVRSSAYEQYF. The CDR3 DNA reads TGTGTCAGAAGCTCCGCCTACGAGCAGTACTTC.

This chain uses TRBV12-3 or TRBV12-4 with TRBJ2-1; D remains unclear. The CDR3 contains 13 residues. Trimming pared 0 bases from V and 7 bases from J, leaving 7 bases between. For the CDR3, the DNA is TGTGCCAGCAGTTTAGCCAGTCTTAATGAGCAGTTCTTC. Amino acids: CASSLASLNEQFF.

The V call is TRBV10-3, the J call TRBJ2-7, with 7 bases that match TRBD2. Per germline, CDR1 ENHRY and CDR2 SYGVKD. This CDR3 is 15 amino acids long. With 5 bases clipped from V and 0 bases from J, the junction kept 7 bases outside the gene matches. CDR3 region: CAISTGLPSSYEQYF. CDR3 coding DNA: TGTGCCATCAGTACGGGACTACCGAGCTCCTACGAGCAGTACTTC.

This chain joins TRBV25-1 and TRBJ1-4; 7 nucleotides match TRBD1. Trimming cost V 7 bases and J 5 bases; bases outside gene matches: 7. The germline gives CDR1 MGHDK, CDR2 SYGVNS. This CDR3 comprises 14 residues. The CDR3 nucleotides read TGTGCCAGCACCACCGGGACAGCGAATGAAAAACTGTTTTTT. Translating gives CASTTGTANEKLFF.

V gene TRBV29-1 combines with J gene TRBJ2-5; tentative D call: TRBD2 (6 bases). The V gene lost 7 bases and the J gene lost 2 bases, with 20 bases spanning the gap. This CDR3 is built from 15 residues. Germline assignment: CDR1 SQVTM and CDR2 ANQGSEA. The CDR3 DNA reads as TGCAGCGGCACCCGGGACTTAACTTCACAAGAGACCCAGTACTTC. Residues: CSGTRDLTSQETQYF. Full variable domain (remainder filled in from reference TRBV29-1 and TRBJ2-5): SAVISQKPSRDICQRGTSLTIQCQVDSQVTMMFWYRQQPGQSLTLIATANQGSEATYESGFVIDKFPISRPNLTFSTLTVSNMSPEDSSIYLCSGTRDLTSQETQYFGPGTRLLVL.

This clone appeared a single time. The V and J genes are TRBV28 and TRBJ2-7; the match to TRBD2 covers 11 bases. J gave up 2 bases and V 3 bases, and 3 bases lay outside the gene matches. The CDR3 runs 15 residues. Germline V gives CDR1 MDHEN, CDR2 SYDVKM. The CDR3 region is CASSFRLAGTYEQYF. The CDR3 DNA is TGTGCCAGCAGTTTTCGACTAGCGGGGACCTACGAGCAGTACTTC.

This chain's CDR3 is CASRDRGGKLFF. CDR3 nucleotide sequence: TGTGCCAGTAGGGACAGGGGGGGAAAACTGTTTTTT. The chain is built from TRBV19 and TRBJ1-4, with TRBD1 matching over 10 bases. V lost 6 bases and J lost 10; bases outside the gene matches: 2. This CDR3 comprises 12 residues. The germline CDR1 and CDR2 sequences are LNHDA and SQIVND (reference sequence). Full variable domain (outside the CDR3, taken from reference TRBV19 and TRBJ1-4): DGGITQSPKYLFRKEGQNVTLSCEQNLNHDAMYWYRQDPGQGLRLIYYSQIVNDFQKGDIAEGYSVSREKKESFPLTVTSAQKNPTAFYLCASRDRGGKLFFGSGTQLSVL.

The genes are TRBV9 and TRBJ2-3; 14 bases match TRBD2. Germline assignment: CDR1 SGDLS and CDR2 YYNGEE. The V and J ends lost 0 bases and 4 bases, in that order; junction bases with no gene match: 1. The length of the CDR3 is 16 residues. The CDR3 reads CASSVGLAGGPDTQYF. The CDR3 nucleotides are TGTGCCAGCAGCGTAGGACTAGCGGGAGGGCCAGATACGCAGTATTTT.

The rearrangement uses TRBV9 and TRBJ2-2; 7 bases match TRBD1. CDR3 length equals 16 residues. Germline CDR1 is SGDLS and CDR2 is YYNGEE. Trimming cost V 3 bases and J 6 bases; bases outside gene matches: 11. The CDR3 is CASSGRYRGSAGELFF. The DNA for the CDR3 is TGTGCCAGCAGCGGAAGATACAGGGGATCAGCCGGGGAGCTGTTTTTT. Complete variable domain (other parts from reference TRBV9 and TRBJ2-2): DSGVTQTPKHLITATGQRVTLRCSPRSGDLSVYWYQQSLDQGLQFLIQYYNGEERAKGNILERFSAQQFPDLHSELNLSSLELGDSALYFCASSGRYRGSAGELFFGEGSRLTVL.